A single sample is the source of the 21 T cell receptor beta chains below, sequenced in a study of blood T cells in healthy people across ages. Sample-barcoded 5' priming and a J-beta primer mix drove a second PCR of roughly 7 to 11 cycles. Via MiXCR, TCRdb re-called the 5' RACE reads, giving one row per CDR3 protein. The sample includes roughly 1,500,000 distinct CDR3 sequences, approximately 38% of them seen just once. Material: blood. Receptors were obtained from a woman in her late teens or twenties in good health.

This chain links TRBV20-1 with TRBJ2-2; D is ambiguous. Germline assignment: CDR1 DFQATT and CDR2 SNEGSKA (reference sequence). Trimming took off 2 bases at V and 4 bases at J, with 14 bases between the two ends. The CDR3 runs to 15 residues. This CDR3 reads CSARSGSDGTGELFF. Here the CDR3 DNA reads TGCAGTGCTAGATCCGGAAGCGACGGCACCGGGGAGCTGTTTTTT.

This chain uses TRBV12-3 or TRBV12-4 with TRBJ2-1, with TRBD1 identical over 10 bases. Trimming at V came to 1 base and at J to 10 bases, leaving 7 bases not matched to a gene. The CDR3 has 15 residues. CDR3 loop: CASSLGQGARQEQFF. In nucleotides, the CDR3 is TGTGCCAGCAGTTTAGGACAGGGGGCACGGCAAGAGCAGTTCTTC.

V usage is TRBV2 and J usage is TRBJ2-5; D is unresolved. CDR3 length: 15 amino acids. Germline values: CDR1 SNHLY, CDR2 FYNNEI. V lost 8 bases, J lost 2 bases, and 18 bases lay in between. As DNA, the CDR3 is TGTGCCAGCCTCGAAGAAGCCGTTCAGCAAGAGACCCAGTACTTC. Its protein is CASLEEAVQQETQYF.

To note about this clonotype: One end of the junction fails to match germline, which may point to a read error. The V and J genes are TRBV27 and TRBJ1-6; TRBD1 agrees at 8 bases. Looked up from germline, CDR1 is MNHEY and CDR2 is SMNVEV (reference sequence). The CDR3 totals 16 residues. DNA of the CDR3: TGTACCAGCTCAGACAGGGGCCCTTGGGGGAATTCACCCCTCCACTTT. This translates into CTSSDRGPWGNSPLHF.

The rearrangement joins TRBV5-1 to TRBJ2-7; D remains unclear. The V end was cut by 3 bases, the J end by 4 bases, with 17 bases between. CDR1 SGHRS and CDR2 YFSETQ come from the germline V gene. The CDR3 spans 15 residues. DNA of the CDR3: TGCGCCAGCAGCTCGTTTTTTGACCGACCGTACGAGCAGTACTTC. This gives the protein CASSSFFDRPYEQYF.

The rearrangement links TRBV20-1 to TRBJ1-5, with 7 bases matching TRBD1. This CDR3 region has 15 residues. V was clipped by 0 bases and J by 6 bases; unmatched bases: 8. CDR1 and CDR2 from the germline V gene are DFQATT and SNEGSKA (reference sequence). The CDR3 region is CSARETTGVGQPQHF. Written as DNA, the CDR3 is TGCAGTGCTAGAGAGACTACAGGGGTGGGTCAGCCCCAGCATTTT.

The V gene is TRBV29-1, the J gene TRBJ2-5, with 10 bases matching TRBD2. The J call may be faulty, since TRBJ2-7 better matches the DNA end. Germline loops: CDR1 SQVTM, CDR2 ANQGSEA. The CDR3 is 14 residues long. CDR3 sequence: CSVGGPSGRAEQYF. As DNA, the CDR3 is TGCAGCGTTGGAGGTCCGAGCGGGAGGGCCGAGCAGTACTTC.

CDR3 sequence: CASSPQGLAGSGELFF. The CDR3 DNA follows: TGTGCCAGCAGCCCACAGGGACTAGCGGGTTCCGGGGAGCTGTTTTTT. The chain recombines TRBV4-2 with TRBJ2-2; TRBD2 matches 12 bases. This CDR3 comprises 16 residues. CDR1 and CDR2 (germline): LGHNA, YNFKEQ. V lost 4 bases and J lost 6; bases outside the gene matches: 6.

The chain uses TRBV27 and TRBJ2-1; 8 nucleotides line up with TRBD1. J lost 4 bases, V lost 10 bases, and 6 bases had no gene match. Germline lookup yields CDR1 MNHEY and CDR2 SMNVEV (reference sequence). The CDR3 length is 13 residues. CDR3 residues: CAIGQGAYNEQFF. The DNA of the CDR3 is TGTGCCATCGGACAGGGCGCTTACAATGAGCAGTTCTTC.

This rearrangement joins TRBV6-2 or TRBV6-3 to TRBJ1-5; D remains unclear. V shed 7 bases and J shed 0 bases, with 19 bases lying between them. The length of the CDR3 is 17 residues. Germline V gives CDR1 MNHEY, CDR2 SVGEGT. CDR3 bases: TGTGCCAGCACCGAGATCCAGTCCGGAGATAGCAATCAGCCCCAGCATTTT. It translates to CASTEIQSGDSNQPQHF.

This chain uses TRBV4-1 with TRBJ1-6; D is ambiguous. V shed 1 base and J shed 0 bases, with 10 bases lying between them. Per germline, CDR1 MGHRA and CDR2 YSYEKL. This CDR3 contains 17 residues. DNA for the CDR3: TGCGCCAGCAGCCAAGGTTCGGGAGGCTCCTATAATTCACCCCTCCACTTT. Translated, it gives CASSQGSGGSYNSPLHF.

The DNA for the CDR3 is TGTGCCAGCGTGGAAGGCTCGGCGATTGAGCAGTACTTC. Residues: CASVEGSAIEQYF. The chain links TRBV6-2 or TRBV6-3 to TRBJ2-5; D uncertain. This CDR3 comprises 13 residues. CDR1 and CDR2 from the germline V gene are MNHEY and SVGEGT. Trimming took 8 bases from V and 11 from J, leaving 21 bases between them.

This sequence joins TRBV27 and TRBJ2-1; possibly TRBD2 for D (6 bases). Trimming removed 3 bases at V and 14 bases at J, with 17 bases between. Germline-derived CDR1 and CDR2 are MNHEY and SMNVEV (reference sequence). CDR3 size: 13 residues. Here the CDR3 reads CASSFRHSGPKFF. Here the CDR3 DNA reads TGTGCCAGCAGTTTCAGGCATAGCGGACCCAAGTTCTTC.

This chain links TRBV7-9 with TRBJ2-1; D not certain. CDR1 and CDR2 (germline): SEHNR, FQNEAQ (reference sequence). The CDR3 extends over 12 amino acids. V was pared by 3 bases and J by 9 bases, with 9 bases between. The CDR3 sequence is CASSFYEAEQFF. The CDR3 DNA reads TGTGCCAGCAGCTTCTACGAGGCTGAGCAGTTCTTC.

This clonotype was seen only a few times. The gene calls are TRBV3-1 and TRBJ2-1; maybe TRBD1 (5 bases). The CDR3 runs 16 residues. The germline V gene encodes CDR1 LGHDT and CDR2 YNNKEL (reference sequence). The germline V and J ends were trimmed by 4 bases and 0 bases, with 13 bases remaining between them. The CDR3 is CASSRDQGFSYNEQFF. As DNA, the CDR3 is TGTGCCAGCAGCCGCGATCAGGGATTCTCCTACAATGAGCAGTTCTTC.

This chain uses TRBV20-1 with TRBJ2-3, with D possibly matching TRBD2 (6 bases). The CDR3 is 15 residues long. CDR1 and CDR2 (germline): DFQATT, SNEGSKA (reference sequence). The V gene lost 7 bases and the J gene lost 0 bases, with 17 bases spanning the gap. In DNA form, the CDR3 reads TGCAGTGGGTGGCGGGGAACCTTTAGCACAGATACGCAGTATTTT. Its translation is CSGWRGTFSTDTQYF.

This rearrangement joins TRBV27 to TRBJ2-7, with no clear D. The V end was cut by 4 bases, the J end by 3 bases, with 13 bases between. In germline, CDR1 is MNHEY, CDR2 SMNVEV (reference sequence). This CDR3 is 14 amino acids long. The CDR3 sequence: CASSYGRHGYEQYF. The CDR3 DNA is TGTGCCAGCAGTTATGGGCGTCACGGCTACGAGCAGTACTTC.

The chain recombines TRBV20-1 with TRBJ2-7; D gene ambiguous. Germline V gene sequence: CDR1 DFQATT, CDR2 SNEGSKA (reference sequence). This CDR3 has 15 residues. The V end lost 0 bases, the J end lost 2 bases, and 14 bases lay between the germline ends. The CDR3 protein is CSARDRAGPPYEQYF. The CDR3 DNA follows: TGCAGTGCTAGAGATAGGGCAGGTCCCCCCTACGAGCAGTACTTC.

The CDR3 spells CASSWQTGYEQYF. CDR3 DNA sequence: TGTGCCAGCAGTTGGCAAACAGGCTACGAGCAGTACTTC. V is TRBV27 and J is TRBJ2-7; TRBD1 might be the D (5 bases). Germline loops: CDR1 MNHEY, CDR2 SMNVEV (reference sequence). The CDR3 totals 13 residues. Between the trimmed V and J ends, which lost 4 bases and 3 bases, there was a span of 10 bases.

This clonotype has just a few counts. The chain has TRBV10-3 and TRBJ1-2; D is undetermined. The V end was cut by 0 bases, the J end by 4 bases, with 6 bases between. Germline-derived CDR1 and CDR2 are ENHRY and SYGVKD. This CDR3 contains 13 residues. CDR3 nucleotide sequence: TGTGCCATCAGTGAGTCGGGAACCTATGGCTACACCTTC. Its translation is CAISESGTYGYTF.

This chain uses TRBV4-1 with TRBJ2-7, with 12 bases that match TRBD2. V was pared by 3 bases and J by 2 bases, with 11 bases of the junction left unmatched. This CDR3 is 18 amino acids long. The V gene's germline CDR1 is MGHRA and CDR2 YSYEKL. CDR3 nucleotide sequence: TGCGCCAGCAGCCACCCGGGACTAGCGGGTTCTTCTCCCTACGAGCAGTACTTC. Its translation: CASSHPGLAGSSPYEQYF.